This TCR beta chain was identified in a study of identical twins. A single record per CDR3 protein comes from TCRdb applying MiXCR to the 5' RACE reads. Among approximately 530,000 distinct CDR3 sequences listed, around 20% were seen once. The V gene lost 1 base and the J gene lost 7 bases, with 5 bases spanning the gap. The CDR3 runs to 11 residues. Germline V lookup: CDR1 MGHRA, CDR2 YSYEKL. This clonotype was seen only a few times. Each donor (without exception) was a healthy Caucasian. This same sample was also taken into another study, of yellow fever vaccine responses in identical twins.

This chain links TRBV4-1 with TRBJ2-7; D gene ambiguous. Input material: CD4+ T cells sorted from blood. The sequence came from a woman aged 18-30 years in good health. The CDR3 is CASSQAVEQYF. As DNA, the CDR3 is TGCGCCAGCAGCCAAGCGGTGGAGCAGTACTTC.